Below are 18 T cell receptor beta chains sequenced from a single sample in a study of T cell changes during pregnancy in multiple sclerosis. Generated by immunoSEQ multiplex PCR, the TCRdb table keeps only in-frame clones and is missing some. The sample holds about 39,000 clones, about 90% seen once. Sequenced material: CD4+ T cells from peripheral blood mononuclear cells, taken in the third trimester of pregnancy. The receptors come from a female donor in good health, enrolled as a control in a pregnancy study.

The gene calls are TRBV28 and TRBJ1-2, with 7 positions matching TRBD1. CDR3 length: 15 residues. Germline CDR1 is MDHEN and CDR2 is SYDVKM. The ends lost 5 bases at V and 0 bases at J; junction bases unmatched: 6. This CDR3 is CASSTRQGPNYGYTF. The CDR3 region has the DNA TGTGCCAGCAGTACCCGACAGGGACCTAACTATGGCTACACCTTC.

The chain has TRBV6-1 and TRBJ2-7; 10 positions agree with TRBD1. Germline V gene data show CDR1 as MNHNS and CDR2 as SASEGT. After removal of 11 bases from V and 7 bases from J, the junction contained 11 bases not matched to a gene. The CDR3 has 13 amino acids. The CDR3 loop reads CAGSRDRGGEQYF. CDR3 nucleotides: TGTGCCGGCTCCCGGGACAGGGGAGGAGAGCAGTACTTC.

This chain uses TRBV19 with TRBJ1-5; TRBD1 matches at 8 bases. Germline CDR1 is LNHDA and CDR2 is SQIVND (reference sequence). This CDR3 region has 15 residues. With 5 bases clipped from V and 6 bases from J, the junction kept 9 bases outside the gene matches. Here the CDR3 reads CASSFAGGYGQPQHF. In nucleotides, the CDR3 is TGTGCCAGTAGTTTCGCAGGGGGCTATGGTCAGCCCCAGCATTTT.

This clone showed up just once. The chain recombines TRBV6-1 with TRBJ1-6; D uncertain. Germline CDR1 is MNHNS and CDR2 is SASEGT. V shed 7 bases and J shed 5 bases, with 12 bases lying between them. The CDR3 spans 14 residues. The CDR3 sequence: CASTFGGDNSPLHF. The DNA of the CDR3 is TGTGCCAGCACATTCGGCGGGGATAATTCACCCCTCCACTTT.

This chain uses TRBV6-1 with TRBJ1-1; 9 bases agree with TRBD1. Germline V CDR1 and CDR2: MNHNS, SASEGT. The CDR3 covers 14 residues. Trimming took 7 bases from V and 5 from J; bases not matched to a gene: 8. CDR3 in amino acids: CASIQDRGATEAFF. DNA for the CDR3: TGTGCCAGCATCCAGGACAGGGGAGCTACTGAAGCTTTCTTT.

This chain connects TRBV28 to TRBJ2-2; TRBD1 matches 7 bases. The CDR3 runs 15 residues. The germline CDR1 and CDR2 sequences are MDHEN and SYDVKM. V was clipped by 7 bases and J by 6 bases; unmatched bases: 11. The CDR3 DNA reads TGTGCCAGCACACCAGTTTGGCAGGGGGCCGGGGAGCTGTTTTTT. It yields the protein CASTPVWQGAGELFF.

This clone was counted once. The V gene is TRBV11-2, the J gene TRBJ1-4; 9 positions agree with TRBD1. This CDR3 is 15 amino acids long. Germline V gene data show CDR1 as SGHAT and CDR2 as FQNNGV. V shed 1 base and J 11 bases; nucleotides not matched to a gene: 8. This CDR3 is CASSLVGQGTGKLFF. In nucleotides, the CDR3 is TGTGCCAGCAGCTTAGTGGGACAGGGTACGGGTAAACTGTTTTTT.

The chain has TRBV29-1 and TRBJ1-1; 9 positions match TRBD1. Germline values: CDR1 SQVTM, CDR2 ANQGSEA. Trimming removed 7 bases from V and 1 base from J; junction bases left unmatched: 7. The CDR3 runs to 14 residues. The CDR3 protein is CSGRTGAGNTEAFF. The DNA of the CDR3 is TGCAGCGGCCGGACAGGGGCGGGGAACACTGAAGCTTTCTTT.

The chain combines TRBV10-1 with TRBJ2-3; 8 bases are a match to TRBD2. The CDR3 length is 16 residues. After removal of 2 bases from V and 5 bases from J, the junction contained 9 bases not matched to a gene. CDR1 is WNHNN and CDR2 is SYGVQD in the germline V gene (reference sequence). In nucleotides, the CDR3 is TGCGCCAGCAGTGAGAGGTCGGGGGGGCGACGAGATACGCAGTATTTT. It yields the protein CASSERSGGRRDTQYF.

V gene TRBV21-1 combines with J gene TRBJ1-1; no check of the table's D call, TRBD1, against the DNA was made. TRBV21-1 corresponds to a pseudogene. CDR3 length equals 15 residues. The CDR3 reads CASSKRVTVNTEAFF. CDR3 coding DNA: TGTGCCAGCAGCAAACGCGTCACAGTGAACACTGAAGCTTTCTTT.

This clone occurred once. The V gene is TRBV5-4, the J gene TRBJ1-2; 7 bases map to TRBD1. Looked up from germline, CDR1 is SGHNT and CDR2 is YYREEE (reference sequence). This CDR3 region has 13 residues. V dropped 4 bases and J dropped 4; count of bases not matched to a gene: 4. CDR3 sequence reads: CASSATGFYGYTF. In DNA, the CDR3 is TGTGCCAGCAGCGCGACAGGGTTCTATGGCTACACCTTC. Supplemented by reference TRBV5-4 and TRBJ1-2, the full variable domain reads ETGVTQSPTHLIKTRGQQVTLRCSSQSGHNTVSWYQQALGQGPQFIFQYYREEENGRGNFPPRFSGLQFPNYSSELNVNALELDDSALYLCASSATGFYGYTFGSGTRLTVV.

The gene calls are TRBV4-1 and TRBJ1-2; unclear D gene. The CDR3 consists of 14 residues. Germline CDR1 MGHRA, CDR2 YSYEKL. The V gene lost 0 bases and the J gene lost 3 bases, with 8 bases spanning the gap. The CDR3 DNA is TGCGCCAGCAGCCAAGAATTGAGAGACTATGGCTACACCTTC. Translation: CASSQELRDYGYTF.

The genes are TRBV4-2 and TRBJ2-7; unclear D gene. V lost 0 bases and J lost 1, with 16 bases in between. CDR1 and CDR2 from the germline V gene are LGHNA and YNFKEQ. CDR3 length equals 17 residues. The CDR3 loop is CASSQDLYGGSSYEQYF. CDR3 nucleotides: TGTGCCAGCAGCCAAGATCTTTATGGCGGCTCTTCCTACGAGCAGTACTTC.

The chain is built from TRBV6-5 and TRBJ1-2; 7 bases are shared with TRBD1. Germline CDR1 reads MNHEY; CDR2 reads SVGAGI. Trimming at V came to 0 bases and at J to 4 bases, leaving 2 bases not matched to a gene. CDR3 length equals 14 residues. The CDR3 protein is CASSYSGQIYGYTF. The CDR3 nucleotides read TGTGCCAGCAGTTACTCGGGACAGATCTATGGCTACACCTTC.

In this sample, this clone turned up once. The CDR3 region is CASSLRQDYGYTF. The CDR3, as DNA: TGTGCCAGCAGCTTGCGGCAGGACTATGGCTACACCTTC. V usage is TRBV5-4 and J usage is TRBJ1-2; D remains unclear. V lost 1 base, J lost 3 bases, and 7 bases lay in between. The CDR3 runs to 13 residues. Germline CDR1 reads SGHNT; CDR2 reads YYREEE (reference sequence).

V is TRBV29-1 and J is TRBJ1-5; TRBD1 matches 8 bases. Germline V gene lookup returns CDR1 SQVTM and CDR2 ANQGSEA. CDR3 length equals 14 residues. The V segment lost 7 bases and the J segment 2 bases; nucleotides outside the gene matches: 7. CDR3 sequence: CSATEGQGNQPQHF. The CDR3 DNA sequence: TGCAGCGCCACAGAGGGACAGGGCAATCAGCCCCAGCATTTT.

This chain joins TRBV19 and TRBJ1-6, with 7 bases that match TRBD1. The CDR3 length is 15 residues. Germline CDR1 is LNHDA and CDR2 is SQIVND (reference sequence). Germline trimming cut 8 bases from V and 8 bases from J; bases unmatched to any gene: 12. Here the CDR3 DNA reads TGTGCCAGTTCTGAAGTGGGACAGATACATTCACCCCTCCACTTT. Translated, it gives CASSEVGQIHSPLHF. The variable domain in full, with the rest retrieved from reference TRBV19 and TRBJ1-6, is DGGITQSPKYLFRKEGQNVTLSCEQNLNHDAMYWYRQDPGQGLRLIYYSQIVNDFQKGDIAEGYSVSREKKESFPLTVTSAQKNPTAFYLCASSEVGQIHSPLHFGNGTRLTVT.

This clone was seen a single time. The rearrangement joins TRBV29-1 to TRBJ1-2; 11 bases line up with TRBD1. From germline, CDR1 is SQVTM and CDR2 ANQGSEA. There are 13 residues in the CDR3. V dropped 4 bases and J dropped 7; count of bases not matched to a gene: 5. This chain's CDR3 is CSVGTGGIRGYTF. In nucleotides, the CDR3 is TGCAGCGTTGGGACAGGGGGCATTCGTGGCTACACCTTC.